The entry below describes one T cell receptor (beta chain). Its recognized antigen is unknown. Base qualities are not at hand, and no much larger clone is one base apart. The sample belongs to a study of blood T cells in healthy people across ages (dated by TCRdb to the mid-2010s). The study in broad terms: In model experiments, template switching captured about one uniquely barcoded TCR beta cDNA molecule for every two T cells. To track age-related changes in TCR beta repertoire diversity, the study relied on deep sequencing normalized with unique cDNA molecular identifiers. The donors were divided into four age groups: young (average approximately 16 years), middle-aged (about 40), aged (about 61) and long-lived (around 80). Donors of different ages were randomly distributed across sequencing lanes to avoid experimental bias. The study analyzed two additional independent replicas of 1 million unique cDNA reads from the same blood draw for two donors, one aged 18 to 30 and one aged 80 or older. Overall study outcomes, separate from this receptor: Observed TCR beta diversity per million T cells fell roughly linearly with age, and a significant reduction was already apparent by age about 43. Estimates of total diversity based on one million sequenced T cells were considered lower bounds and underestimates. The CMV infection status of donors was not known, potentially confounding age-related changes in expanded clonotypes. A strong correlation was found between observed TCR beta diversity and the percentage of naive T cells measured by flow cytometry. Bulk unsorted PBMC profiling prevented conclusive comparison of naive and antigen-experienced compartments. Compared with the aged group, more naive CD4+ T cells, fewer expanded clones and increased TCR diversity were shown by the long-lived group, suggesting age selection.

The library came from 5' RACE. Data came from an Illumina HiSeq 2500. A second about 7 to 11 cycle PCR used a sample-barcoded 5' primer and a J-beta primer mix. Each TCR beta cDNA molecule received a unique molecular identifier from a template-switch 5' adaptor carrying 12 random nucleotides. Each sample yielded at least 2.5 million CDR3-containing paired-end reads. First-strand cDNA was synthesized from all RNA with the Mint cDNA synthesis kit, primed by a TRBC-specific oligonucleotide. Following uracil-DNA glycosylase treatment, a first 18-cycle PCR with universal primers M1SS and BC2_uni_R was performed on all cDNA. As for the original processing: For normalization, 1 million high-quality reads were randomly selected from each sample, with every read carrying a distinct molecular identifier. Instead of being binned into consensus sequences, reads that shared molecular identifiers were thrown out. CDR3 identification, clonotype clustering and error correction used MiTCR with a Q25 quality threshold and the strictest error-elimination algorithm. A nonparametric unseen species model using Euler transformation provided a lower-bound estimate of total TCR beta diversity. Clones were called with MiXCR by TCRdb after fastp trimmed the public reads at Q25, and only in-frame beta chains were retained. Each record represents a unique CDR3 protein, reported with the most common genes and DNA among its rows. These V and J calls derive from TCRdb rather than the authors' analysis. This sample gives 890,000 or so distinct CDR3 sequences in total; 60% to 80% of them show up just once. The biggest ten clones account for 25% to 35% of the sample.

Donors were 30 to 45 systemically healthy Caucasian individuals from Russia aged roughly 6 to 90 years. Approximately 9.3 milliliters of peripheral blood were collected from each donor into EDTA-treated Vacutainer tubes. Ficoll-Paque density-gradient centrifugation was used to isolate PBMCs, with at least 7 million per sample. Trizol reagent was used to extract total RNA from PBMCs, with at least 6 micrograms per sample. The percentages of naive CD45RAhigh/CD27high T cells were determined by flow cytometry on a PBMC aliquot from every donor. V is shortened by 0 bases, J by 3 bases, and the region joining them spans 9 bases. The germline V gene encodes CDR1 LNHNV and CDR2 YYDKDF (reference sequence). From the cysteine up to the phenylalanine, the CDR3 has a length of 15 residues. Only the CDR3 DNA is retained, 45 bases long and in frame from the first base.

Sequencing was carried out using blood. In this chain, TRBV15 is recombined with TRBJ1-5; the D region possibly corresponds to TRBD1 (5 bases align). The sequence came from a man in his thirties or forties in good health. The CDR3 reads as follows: CATSRDPTVNQPQHF. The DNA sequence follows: TGTGCCACCAGCAGAGATCCGACAGTCAATCAGCCCCAGCATTTT. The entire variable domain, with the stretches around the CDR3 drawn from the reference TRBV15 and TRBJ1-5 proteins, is DAMVIQNPRYQVTQFGKPVTLSCSQTLNHNVMYWYQQKSSQAPKLLFHYYDKDFNNEADTPDNFQSRRPNTSFCFLDIRSPGLGDTAMYLCATSRDPTVNQPQHFGDGTRLSIL.